These T cell receptor beta chains were read from a single sample in a study of T-cell reconstitution after alpha-beta-depleted transplantation in children. TCRdb passed the PCR reads through MiXCR, listing each CDR3 protein once. The sample has roughly 220,000 distinct CDR3 sequences; approximately 9.8% are singletons. Sequencing was performed on PBMCs from the stem cell graft donor, taken from the stem cell graft. Receptors were obtained from a human donor who donated a stem cell graft to a child with SCID. The CDR3 runs from the conserved cysteine through the conserved F or W. D genes are given only for firm matches. Clone size is shown for a subset of rows, as once, few, many or a class of expanded clone.

>TRBD1|many|TRBJ2-1|TRBV24-1
TGTGCCACCAGTGATTTCGGACAGGGAAGCTCCTACAATGAGCAGTTCTTC
CATSDFGQGSSYNEQFF
>TRBD1|many|TRBJ1-2|TRBV20-1
TGCAGTGCTAGTAACAGGGGGCTAGGGGGCTACACCTTC
CSASNRGLGGYTF
>NA|NA|TRBJ1-1|TRBV12-3/TRBV12-4
TGTGCCATCTGTTTAAGGCAGAGGGGCCTCACCCTTATGAACACTGAAGCTTTCTTT
CAICLRQRGLTLMNTEAFF
>NA|NA|TRBJ2-3|TRBV4-1
TGCGCCAGCAGCCAAGACGGGACACCTAGCACAGATACGCAGTATTTT
CASSQDGTPSTDTQYF
>NA|NA|TRBJ1-1|TRBV28
TGTGCCAGCAGTTTTTTCGACAGGACTGAAGCTTTCTTT
CASSFFDRTEAFF
>TRBD1|NA|TRBJ2-6|TRBV12-3/TRBV12-4
TGTGCCAGCAGTTTTGACAGGGCTGGGGCCAACGTCCTGACTTTC
CASSFDRAGANVLTF
>NA|many|TRBJ1-5|TRBV20-1
TGCAGTGCTAGAGACAGATGGTATAGCAATCAGCCCCAGCATTTT
CSARDRWYSNQPQHF
>NA|few|TRBJ1-3|TRBV12-3/TRBV12-4
TGTGCCAGCAGCCGATACTCTGGAAACACCATATATTTT
CASSRYSGNTIYF
>NA|NA|TRBJ1-1|TRBV6-5
TGTGCCAGCAGTTCCCGGGGGGGGGCGCGAGACACTGAAGCTTTCTTT
CASSSRGGARDTEAFF
>TRBD1|many|TRBJ1-6|TRBV5-1
TGCGCCAGCAGCATGTCCCCCGGGACAGACTCACCCCTCCACTTT
CASSMSPGTDSPLHF
>TRBD1|many|TRBJ1-1|TRBV20-1
TGCAGTGCTAGACGAGCACCGGGACAGGGGGCAACCACTGAAGCTTTCTTT
CSARRAPGQGATTEAFF
>NA|many|TRBJ2-2|TRBV12-3/TRBV12-4
TGTGCCAGCAGTTTCAGTGGGGGCGGGGAGCTGTTTTTT
CASSFSGGGELFF
>NA|many|TRBJ1-6|TRBV4-3
TGCGCCAGCAGCCAAGCGCCCGGACGGGGGAATTCACCCCTCCACTTT
CASSQAPGRGNSPLHF
>NA|NA|TRBJ2-2|TRBV12-3/TRBV12-4
TGTGCCAGCACCGCAACCGGGACCCACACCGGGGAGCTGTTTTTT
CASTATGTHTGELFF
>NA|many|TRBJ1-5|TRBV6-5
TGTGCCAGCAGTTCCCGAGGTTATAGCAATCAGCCCCAGCATTTT
CASSSRGYSNQPQHF
>NA|many|TRBJ1-1|TRBV11-2
TGTGCCAGCAGCTTAAAAGGTGGGGGGTGGGGCACTGAAGCTTTCTTT
CASSLKGGGWGTEAFF
>TRBD1|few|TRBJ1-2|TRBV5-6
TGTGCCAGCAGCCACGACAGGGTCGGTGGCTACACCTTC
CASSHDRVGGYTF
>NA|many|TRBJ1-2|TRBV20-1
TGCAGTGCTAGAGATCTAGGAGGAGGGAGATTTGGTTATGGCTACACCTTC
CSARDLGGGRFGYGYTF
>NA|many|TRBJ1-2|TRBV28
TGTGCCAGCAGTTTCGTGCTATATGGCTACACCTTC
CASSFVLYGYTF
>TRBD1|many|TRBJ2-1|TRBV6-7
TGTGCCAGCAGCTTCGGACAGGGCTCCGGTGAGCAGTTCTTC
CASSFGQGSGEQFF
>NA|few|TRBJ2-1|TRBV2
TGTGCCAGCAGTCCCGAGGGCCAGGGCTACAATGAGCAGTTCTTC
CASSPEGQGYNEQFF
>TRBD2|many|TRBJ2-3|TRBV5-1
TGCGCCAGCAGGGGAACATTAAGCGGGGTGGCAGATACGCAGTATTTT
CASRGTLSGVADTQYF
>TRBD1|many|TRBJ1-5|TRBV20-1
TGCAGTGCTCGAAAGGGGGCTGGCAATCAGCCCCAGCATTTT
CSARKGAGNQPQHF
>TRBD2|many|TRBJ2-2|TRBV5-1
TGCGCCAGCACCAGGGAGGGCCCGAACACCGGGGAGCTGTTTTTT
CASTREGPNTGELFF
>TRBD1|many|TRBJ1-1|TRBV7-2
TGTGCCAGCAGCTTACAGGGGGCGGGAGCTTTCTTT
CASSLQGAGAFF
>NA|NA|TRBJ2-2|TRBV11-3
TGTGCCAGCAGCCCCTTCCAGGGTACCGGGGAGCTGTTTTTT
CASSPFQGTGELFF
>NA|NA|TRBJ2-7|TRBV20-1
TGCAGTGCTGGCGGGGACTACGAGCAGTACTTC
CSAGGDYEQYF
>NA|many|TRBJ2-7|TRBV7-2
TGTGCCAGCAGCCCTCGGGGTCTTACCTACGAGCAGTACTTC
CASSPRGLTYEQYF
>NA|many|TRBJ2-5|TRBV6-2/TRBV6-3
TGTGCCAGCACCTTCAACAGGGCTTCAATGGAGACCCAGTACTTC
CASTFNRASMETQYF
>TRBD1|many|TRBJ1-1|TRBV20-1
TGCAGTGCTACCGACAGGGCGAACACTGAAGCTTTCTTT
CSATDRANTEAFF
>TRBD1|many|TRBJ1-1|TRBV5-1
TGCGCCAGTTCCGGACAGGGGATGAACACTGAAGCTTTCTTT
CASSGQGMNTEAFF
>NA|many|TRBJ1-4|TRBV6-1
TGTGCCAGCAGTCCATACGTTTCAGGGGCCCATAATGAAAAACTGTTTTTT
CASSPYVSGAHNEKLFF
>NA|many|TRBJ2-2|TRBV5-1
TGCGCCAGCAGCTTTGGCGTGCTGAACACCGGGGAGCTGTTTTTT
CASSFGVLNTGELFF
>TRBD1|many|TRBJ2-7|TRBV7-9
TGTGCCAGCAGCTTATCTACAGGGGGCCTTACCTACGAGCAGTACTTC
CASSLSTGGLTYEQYF
>TRBD1|few|TRBJ1-2|TRBV18
TGTGCCAGCTCATCCCCGGGACAGGGGAACTATGGCTACACCTTC
CASSSPGQGNYGYTF
>NA|many|TRBJ1-5|TRBV21-1
TGTGCCAGCAGCAAAGGGACACCAGGTTGGCATTTT
CASSKGTPGWHF
>NA|many|TRBJ1-5|TRBV12-3/TRBV12-4
TGTGCCAGCGGATACTCTAGCAATCAGCCCCAGCATTTT
CASGYSSNQPQHF
>NA|many|TRBJ2-2|TRBV12-3/TRBV12-4
TGTGCCAGCAGGGGCCCGCAGGGCGGGGAGCTGTTTTTT
CASRGPQGGELFF
>TRBD1|many|TRBJ2-1|TRBV5-1
TGCGCCAGCAGCTGGGACAGGGGGCCCCCAAATGAGCAGTTCTTC
CASSWDRGPPNEQFF
>NA|many|TRBJ2-3|TRBV6-2/TRBV6-3
TGTGCCAGCAGTTATGGGGAGTCAGGACCAGATACGCAGTATTTT
CASSYGESGPDTQYF
>NA|many|TRBJ2-2|TRBV6-2/TRBV6-3
TGTGCCACCTATCAGGAACCGACCACCGGGGAGCTGTTTTTT
CATYQEPTTGELFF
>NA|many|TRBJ2-3|TRBV7-2
TGTGCCAGCAGCTTTGGGACACCTTTCACAGATACGCAGTATTTT
CASSFGTPFTDTQYF
>NA|many|TRBJ2-7|TRBV5-1
TGCGCCAGCAGCTTGGGTGAGACAGTCTCCTACGAGCAGTACTTC
CASSLGETVSYEQYF
>TRBD2|NA|TRBJ2-5|TRBV5-5
TGTGCCAGCAGCTTGTCGTCTAGCGGTTTGGAGACCCCGTACTTC
CASSLSSSGLETPYF
>NA|many|TRBJ1-1|TRBV6-2/TRBV6-3
TGTGCCAGCAGTTACGGTTGGTTTGACGGGACTGAAGCTTTCTTT
CASSYGWFDGTEAFF
>NA|many|TRBJ2-7|TRBV6-5
TGTGCCAGCAGCCGACCGACAGTGAACTCCTACGAGCAGTACTTC
CASSRPTVNSYEQYF
>NA|many|TRBJ2-7|TRBV14
TGTGCCAGCAGCCAGGAGGTGACTATCCGATACGAGCAGTACTTC
CASSQEVTIRYEQYF
>NA|few|TRBJ2-4|TRBV28
TGTGCCAGCAGTTTTTGGAACATTCAGTACTTC
CASSFWNIQYF
>NA|NA|TRBJ1-1|TRBV12-3/TRBV12-4
TGTGCCAGCAGAGACCCCTACGACACTGAAGCTTTCTTT
CASRDPYDTEAFF
>TRBD1|many|TRBJ1-2|TRBV5-5
TGTGCCAGCAGCGAAGGGACAGGAGTGGATGGCTACACCTTC
CASSEGTGVDGYTF
>NA|many|TRBJ2-7|TRBV5-1
TGCGCCAGCAGCCCCGAGACAGACTACGAGCAGTACTTC
CASSPETDYEQYF
>NA|many|TRBJ1-2|TRBV7-2
TGTGCCAGCAGCTTAGGGGGCTGGGATGGCTACACCTTC
CASSLGGWDGYTF